This TCR beta chain is drawn from a study of shared T cell receptors in the human thymus. This table comes from immunoSEQ multiplex PCR, and its TCRdb copy is limited to in-frame clones, with some not included. The table has about 500,000 clones, 75% to 85% seen once. The CDR3 sequence is 15 residues long. Germline V gene lookup returns CDR1 SQVTM and CDR2 ANQGSEA. V lost 4 bases and J 1 base, leaving 17 bases between the germline ends. These same data were also listed under a study on human thymus T cells. In that study: Resected material from corrective heart surgery provided the thymus tissue analysed. Among thymic and blood repertoires, usage of V and J genes appeared biased.

V is TRBV29-1 and J is TRBJ2-7, with D maybe TRBD1 (6 bases). The TCR comes from a boy under two years old with a congenital heart defect. The sequenced sample consisted of thymocytes. CDR3 sequence reads: CSVGTSTGISYEQYF. The CDR3 DNA reads TGCAGCGTTGGGACATCGACAGGTATTTCCTACGAGCAGTACTTC.